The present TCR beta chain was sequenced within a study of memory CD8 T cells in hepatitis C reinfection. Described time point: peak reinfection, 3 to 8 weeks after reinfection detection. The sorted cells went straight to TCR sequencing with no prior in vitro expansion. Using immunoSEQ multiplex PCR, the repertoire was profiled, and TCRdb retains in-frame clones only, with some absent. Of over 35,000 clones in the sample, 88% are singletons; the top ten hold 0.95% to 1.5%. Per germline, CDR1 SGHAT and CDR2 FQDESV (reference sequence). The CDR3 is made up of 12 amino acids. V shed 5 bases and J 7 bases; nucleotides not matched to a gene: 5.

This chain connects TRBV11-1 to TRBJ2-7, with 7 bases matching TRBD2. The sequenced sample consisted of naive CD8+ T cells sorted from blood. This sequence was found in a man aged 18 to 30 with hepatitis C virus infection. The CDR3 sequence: CASSRMGGEQYF. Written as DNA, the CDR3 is TGTGCCAGCAGCCGGATGGGGGGGGAGCAGTACTTC.